Listed below are T cell receptor beta chains from one sample, sequenced in a study of blood T cell repertoires in COVID-19. Profiled with immunoSEQ multiplex PCR; TCRdb holds only in-frame clones, not every one. The sample has approximately 150,000 clones, more than 65% seen once; the top ten hold approximately 10%. Sequenced input: peripheral blood. Receptor source: a man between 65 and 85 years old with active or convalescent COVID-19. The CDR3 runs from the conserved cysteine through the conserved F or W. The D gene is left open where the match is weak. Size tells how often a clone was seen (once, few, many) or the class of an expanded clone, and some rows leave it out.

length,size,V,D,J,DNA,CDR3
13,-,TRBV10-3,-,TRBJ1-4,TGTGCCATCAGTCATGGGAGTTTTGGGAAACTGTTTTTT,CAISHGSFGKLFF
14,-,TRBV2,TRBD1,TRBJ2-5,TGTGCCAGCAGCGAGACAGGGCTGAGGGAGACCCAGTACTTC,CASSETGLRETQYF
15,-,TRBV6-2/TRBV6-3,-,TRBJ1-3,TGTGCCAGCAGTCGTCCGGGACACCGGGTCGACACCATATATTTT,CASSRPGHRVDTIYF
13,-,TRBV15,-,TRBJ2-7,TGTGCCACCAGCAGAGAATTAGTCTACGAGCAGTACTTC,CATSRELVYEQYF
15,-,TRBV24-1,TRBD1,TRBJ2-3,TGTGCCACCAGTGACCCCAGACAGGGAGCGGATACGCAGTATTTT,CATSDPRQGADTQYF
14,-,TRBV30,TRBD1,TRBJ1-5,TGTGCCTGGAGTGAGCGGGACAGGGTTCAGCCCCAGCATTTT,CAWSERDRVQPQHF
15,-,TRBV5-1,TRBD1,TRBJ2-1,TGCGCCAGCAGTACCCGGGACAGGGGTAGGAATGAGCAGTTCTTC,CASSTRDRGRNEQFF
17,-,TRBV7-9,-,TRBJ2-1,TGTGCCAGCAGCTTACAGGGGCCCGGCAGCTCCTACAATGAGCAGTTCTTC,CASSLQGPGSSYNEQFF
15,-,TRBV7-2,-,TRBJ1-2,TGTGCCAGCAGCGAGCGGGCCCAGACTGGCTATGGCTACACCTTC,CASSERAQTGYGYTF
14,-,TRBV6-2/TRBV6-3,-,TRBJ1-5,TGTGCCAGCAGTTACGCAGGCCCAAATCAGCCCCAGCATTTT,CASSYAGPNQPQHF
13,-,TRBV19,-,TRBJ1-2,TGTGCCAGTGGAAACAGGAATAACTATGGCTACACCTTC,CASGNRNNYGYTF
13,few,TRBV12-3/TRBV12-4,-,TRBJ1-1,TGTGCCAGCAGTGAACAGGGTTACACTGAAGCTTTCTTT,CASSEQGYTEAFF
17,many,TRBV5-1,TRBD1,TRBJ1-4,TGCGCCAGCAGCTTGGGGCAGGGGGCCGGGACTAATGAAAAACTGTTTTTT,CASSLGQGAGTNEKLFF
13,once,TRBV7-2,-,TRBJ1-2,TGTGCCAGCAGCTTAGATCCGGGGTATGGCTACACCTTC,CASSLDPGYGYTF
14,-,TRBV27,TRBD1,TRBJ1-5,TGTGCCAGCAGCCTGGGACAGGGGGATCAGCCCCAGCATTTT,CASSLGQGDQPQHF
18,once,TRBV9,TRBD1,TRBJ2-2,TGTGCCAGCAGCGTTTTGGACAGGGCTGGTTCGATAACCGGGGAGCTGTTTTTT,CASSVLDRAGSITGELFF
14,-,TRBV3-1/TRBV3-2,TRBD1,TRBJ1-4,TGTGCCAGCAGTGGACAGGGGTCGGATGAAAAACTGTTTTTT,CASSGQGSDEKLFF
16,-,TRBV19,-,TRBJ1-5,TGTGCCAGTAGTATAGACGGAGGATATAGCAATCAGCCCCAGCATTTT,CASSIDGGYSNQPQHF
14,-,TRBV11-2,-,TRBJ1-2,TGTGCCAGCAGCTTAGGACAGGAGAACTATGGCTACACCTTC,CASSLGQENYGYTF
15,-,TRBV30,-,TRBJ1-2,TGTGCCTGGAGGTTCCGGGACACAACTAACTATGGCTACACCTTC,CAWRFRDTTNYGYTF
15,few,TRBV5-5,-,TRBJ1-6,TGTGCCAGCAGCTTGCAGTTCGTCATTTTTTCGCCCCTCCACTTT,CASSLQFVIFSPLHF
14,-,TRBV6-2/TRBV6-3,TRBD1,TRBJ1-1,TGTGCCAGCAGTCTACAGGGGGTTATCACTGAAGCTTTCTTT,CASSLQGVITEAFF
13,-,TRBV7-7,TRBD1,TRBJ2-5,TGTGCCAGCAGCTCGACAGGGCTAGAGACCCAGTACTTC,CASSSTGLETQYF
14,-,TRBV30,-,TRBJ1-5,TGTGCCTGGGCCGCAGGGTCCTTTGGACAGCCCCAGCATTTT,CAWAAGSFGQPQHF
13,-,TRBV12-3/TRBV12-4,TRBD1,TRBJ2-1,TGTGCCAGCAGGGGACAGATAGGGAATGAGCAGTTCTTC,CASRGQIGNEQFF
15,-,TRBV30,-,TRBJ2-5,TGTGCCTCGTCCCTCGATGACAGAGTTGGAGAGACCCAGTACTTC,CASSLDDRVGETQYF
14,-,TRBV5-6,TRBD1,TRBJ2-7,TGTGCCAGCAACCGGGACAGGAACTCCTACGAGCAGTACTTC,CASNRDRNSYEQYF
14,-,TRBV6-2/TRBV6-3,TRBD2,TRBJ2-3,TGTGCCAGCAGTTACGGTACTAGCGGGAATACGCAGTATTTT,CASSYGTSGNTQYF
15,-,TRBV2,TRBD1,TRBJ2-1,TGTGCCAGCAGTGCTGACAGGGGTTCCTACAATGAGCAGTTCTTC,CASSADRGSYNEQFF
12,-,TRBV2,-,TRBJ2-5,TGTGCCAGCAGTGTTATTAAAGAGACCCAGTACTTC,CASSVIKETQYF
15,once,TRBV15,-,TRBJ1-5,TGTGCCACCAGCAGAGGCCAGGGCTACGATCAGCCCCAGCATTTT,CATSRGQGYDQPQHF
16,-,TRBV5-8,TRBD2,TRBJ2-7,TGTGCCAGCAGCCCCCCTGGGAGCGGGGGGATGTACGAGCAGTACTTC,CASSPPGSGGMYEQYF
17,-,TRBV11-2,TRBD1,TRBJ1-3,TGTGCCAGCAGCTACCGACCGGGACAGGGTATGGGAAACACCATATATTTT,CASSYRPGQGMGNTIYF
16,once,TRBV7-9,TRBD2,TRBJ2-2,TGTGCCAGCACCTCCTCTCCGGGACTAGGCGACGGGGAGCTGTTTTTT,CASTSSPGLGDGELFF
14,-,TRBV18,TRBD1,TRBJ1-2,TGTGCCAGCTCACCGGGACAGGGGGCCTTTGGCTACACCTTC,CASSPGQGAFGYTF
12,many,TRBV7-9,-,TRBJ1-1,TGTGCCAGCAGCCCCAGGTTTGGTGAAGCTTTCTTT,CASSPRFGEAFF
15,few,TRBV2,TRBD1,TRBJ1-6,TGTGCCAGCAGGAAACAGGGGAATCGTAATTCACCCCTCCACTTT,CASRKQGNRNSPLHF
14,-,TRBV6-6,TRBD1,TRBJ1-5,TGTGCCAGCAGTAAAGGACAGGGCAATCAGCCCCAGCATTTT,CASSKGQGNQPQHF
13,-,TRBV7-3,-,TRBJ1-1,TGTGCCAGCAGCACCGGGACATTCGGTGAAGCTTTCTTT,CASSTGTFGEAFF
16,once,TRBV18,TRBD2,TRBJ2-3,TGTGCCAGCTCACGAAGGGTAGCGGGGTCGACAGATACGCAGTATTTT,CASSRRVAGSTDTQYF
16,-,TRBV5-1,-,TRBJ2-1,TGCGCCAGCAGCTTGGAAGGGAGGAATGAAGTGAATGAGCAGTTCTTC,CASSLEGRNEVNEQFF
13,-,TRBV19,-,TRBJ1-6,TGTGCCAGTAGTATCGAGGGTAATTCACCCCTCCACTTT,CASSIEGNSPLHF
16,-,TRBV18,-,TRBJ1-1,TGTGCCAGCTCCCCAAGACAGCCTAATATAATACTGGAAGCTTTCTTT,CASSPRQPNIILEAFF
11,-,TRBV7-9,-,TRBJ1-1,TGTGCCAGCAGCTCCGGAGGAGAAGCTTTCTTT,CASSSGGEAFF
14,-,TRBV6-1,TRBD1,TRBJ1-6,TGTGCCAGCAGTGAAGACAGGGGTAGGACACCCCTCCACTTT,CASSEDRGRTPLHF
18,few,TRBV19,-,TRBJ1-5,TGTGCCAGTAGTCCCCTCCAGCTGGTGCGGCGCGGCAATCAGCCCCAGCATTTT,CASSPLQLVRRGNQPQHF
14,-,TRBV7-2,-,TRBJ2-3,TGTGCCAGCAGCTTAGTCTTCTCCACAGATACGCAGTATTTT,CASSLVFSTDTQYF
15,-,TRBV6-2/TRBV6-3,-,TRBJ2-1,TGTGCCAGCAGTTACTCGAATCCCGGCTACAATGAGCAGTTCTTC,CASSYSNPGYNEQFF
12,-,TRBV27,TRBD1,TRBJ1-2,TGTGCCACTGGGACAGGGATGTATGGCTACACCTTC,CATGTGMYGYTF
13,-,TRBV2,-,TRBJ1-1,TGTGCCAGCAGTGGAGTAACAGACACTGAAGCTTTCTTT,CASSGVTDTEAFF
15,-,TRBV7-2,-,TRBJ2-1,TGTGCCAGCAGCTTAGGGCGGGGCCTACATAATGAGCAGTTCTTC,CASSLGRGLHNEQFF
15,-,TRBV6-1,-,TRBJ1-1,TGTGCCAGCAGTGAGGGACTAGTTTGGGACACTGAAGCTTTCTTT,CASSEGLVWDTEAFF
16,-,TRBV19,-,TRBJ2-1,TGTGCCAGTAGTAAAGCAGACTCGAGCTCCTACAATGAGCAGTTCTTC,CASSKADSSSYNEQFF
14,few,TRBV5-6,-,TRBJ1-3,TGTGCCAGCAGCTTCCCGGAGGGGGGAAACACCATATATTTT,CASSFPEGGNTIYF